This TCR beta chain comes out of a study of blood T cell repertoires in COVID-19. Germline CDR1 MGHRA, CDR2 YSYEKL. CDR3 size: 15 residues. V gave up 5 bases and J gave up 7 bases; unmatched junction bases: 7. This clone was recorded only once. Measured with immunoSEQ multiplex PCR; TCRdb has only the in-frame clones, and not every one. The sample lists under 250,000 clones; 84% were seen once. Sequenced sample: peripheral blood. The receptor's source is a woman between 50 and 59 years old with active or convalescent COVID-19. This chain connects TRBV4-1 to TRBJ1-4, with 10 bases identical to TRBD1. CDR3 loop: CASSSPGQGFEKLFF. The CDR3 coding sequence is TGCGCCAGCAGCTCACCGGGACAGGGGTTTGAAAAACTGTTTTTT.